A single sample is the source of the 27 T cell receptor beta chains below, sequenced in a study of OX40 agonist ivuxolimab in advanced cancers. Here immunoSEQ multiplex PCR was the method, and the copy in TCRdb shows in-frame clones only, minus some. The sample lists around 67,000 clones, around four fifths occurring once. The sequences come from CD4+ or CD8+ T cells sorted from blood, collected in a trial of the OX40 agonist ivuxolimab. These receptors all stem from an adult with an advanced solid tumor such as melanoma, head and neck, liver or kidney cancer.

This chain joins TRBV4-3 and TRBJ1-3; D remains unclear. Germline V CDR1 and CDR2: LGHNA, YSLEER. This CDR3 spans 18 amino acids. V gave up 0 bases and J gave up 0 bases, with 15 bases separating them. The CDR3 sequence: CASSQEEMTDYSGNTIYF. CDR3 DNA sequence: TGCGCCAGCAGCCAAGAGGAGATGACGGACTACTCTGGAAACACCATATATTTT.

This chain links TRBV6-5 with TRBJ2-7; D assignment may be TRBD1 or TRBD2 (5 bases each). The V end was cut by 4 bases, the J end by 3 bases, with 16 bases between. This CDR3 spans 15 amino acids. Looked up from germline, CDR1 is MNHEY and CDR2 is SVGAGI. This chain's CDR3 is CASSSHGTASYEQYF. The CDR3 DNA sequence: TGTGCCAGCAGTTCCCACGGGACGGCTAGCTACGAGCAGTACTTC.

V and J are TRBV27 and TRBJ2-1; D is unresolved. The CDR3 length is 12 residues. CDR1 and CDR2 (germline): MNHEY, SMNVEV (reference sequence). The V and J ends lost 5 bases and 8 bases respectively, with 10 bases between them. The CDR3, as DNA: TGTGCCAGCAGTCCCCTGGAGCATGAGCAGTTCTTC. Translation: CASSPLEHEQFF.

This chain uses TRBV5-4 with TRBJ2-1; tentative D call: TRBD2 (6 bases). CDR1 and CDR2 from the germline V gene are SGHNT and YYREEE (reference sequence). CDR3 length equals 13 residues. V lost 4 bases and J 7 bases, leaving 12 bases between the germline ends. CDR3 DNA sequence: TGTGCCAGCAGCGCGGGGACGCGGAATGAGCAGTTCTTC. This codes for CASSAGTRNEQFF.

This chain links TRBV29-1 with TRBJ1-2, with D hard to call. The CDR3 covers 14 residues. In germline, CDR1 is SQVTM, CDR2 ANQGSEA. Between the trimmed V and J ends, which lost 6 bases and 4 bases, there was a span of 18 bases. DNA for the CDR3: TGCAGCGTCGCCGTTACCGGTGGGCCCTATGGCTACACCTTC. Its protein is CSVAVTGGPYGYTF.

The rearrangement links TRBV19 to TRBJ1-2, with 7 bases that match TRBD1. The CDR3 contains 13 residues. Germline CDR1 LNHDA, CDR2 SQIVND (reference sequence). V shed 10 bases, J shed 0 bases, and the junction held 5 bases outside the gene matches. CDR3 nucleotides: TGTGCCACCTCGGGACAGACTAACTATGGCTACACCTTC. It yields the protein CATSGQTNYGYTF.

The rearrangement uses TRBV10-3 and TRBJ2-3; D uncertain. The germline V gene has CDR1 ENHRY and CDR2 SYGVKD. This CDR3 has 14 residues. V lost 1 base and J lost 0, with 5 bases in between. CDR3 region: CAISEWVSTDTQYF. DNA of the CDR3: TGTGCCATCAGTGAGTGGGTCAGCACAGATACGCAGTATTTT.

This clone was observed a handful of times. V and J are TRBV30 and TRBJ1-2; no reliable D call. The V end was cut by 8 bases, the J end by 5 bases, with 21 bases between. There are 14 residues in the CDR3. Germline CDR1 is GTSNPN and CDR2 is SVGIG (reference sequence). DNA for the CDR3: TGTGCCGGGTCCCGGACTGTAGGGTATTATGGCTACACCTTC. It translates to CAGSRTVGYYGYTF.

CDR3: CASSYSDRGRSEAFF. The CDR3 region has the DNA TGTGCCAGCAGTTACTCGGACAGGGGGCGATCTGAAGCTTTCTTT. The gene calls are TRBV6-6 and TRBJ1-1, with 11 bases matching TRBD1. The V gene end was trimmed by 0 bases and the J gene end by 6 bases; junction bases not matched to a gene: 3. The CDR3 length is 15 residues. CDR1 is MNHNY, CDR2 SVGAGI, per germline (reference sequence).

The chain has TRBV19 and TRBJ1-5, with 10 bases that match TRBD1. Germline V gene lookup returns CDR1 LNHDA and CDR2 SQIVND (reference sequence). CDR3 length equals 16 residues. Trimming cost V 1 base and J 2 bases; bases outside gene matches: 2. CDR3 amino acids: CASSIADRGGNQPQHF. CDR3 nucleotides: TGTGCCAGTAGTATAGCGGACAGGGGGGGCAATCAGCCCCAGCATTTT.

This clone was observed once. The V gene is TRBV27, the J gene TRBJ2-3; D may be TRBD2 (5 bases). Germline V gene sequence: CDR1 MNHEY, CDR2 SMNVEV (reference sequence). V gave up 8 bases and J gave up 7 bases, with 13 bases separating them. This CDR3 comprises 12 residues. The CDR3 here is CASGTSSHTQYF. The CDR3 bases are TGTGCCAGCGGAACTAGTAGCCATACGCAGTATTTT.

The J gene is TRBJ1-2, the V gene TRBV7-2; D gene uncertain. The CDR3 runs 13 residues. The germline V gene encodes CDR1 SGHTA and CDR2 FQGNSA. Trimming stripped 5 bases from V and 3 bases from J, with 10 bases between. The chain's CDR3 is CASSPGLYYGYTF. CDR3 in DNA: TGTGCCAGCAGCCCTGGATTATACTATGGCTACACCTTC.

The chain has TRBV4-3 and TRBJ2-2; TRBD2 aligns across 10 bases. Germline V lookup: CDR1 LGHNA, CDR2 YSLEER. The trim removed 1 base at V and 4 bases at J, leaving 9 bases unmatched. The CDR3 sequence is 18 residues long. The CDR3 here is CASSQVGAGGPGTGELFF. In DNA form, the CDR3 reads TGCGCCAGCAGCCAAGTCGGAGCGGGAGGGCCGGGCACCGGGGAGCTGTTTTTT.

The rearrangement uses TRBV2 and TRBJ1-1; D not resolved. V was trimmed by 3 bases and J by 1 base, leaving 15 bases between them. CDR1 and CDR2 (germline): SNHLY, FYNNEI. This CDR3 has 16 amino acids. CDR3 region: CASSEGGGLGNTEAFF. CDR3 DNA: TGTGCCAGCAGTGAGGGTGGTGGGCTTGGGAACACTGAAGCTTTCTTT.

The sample holds one count of this clone. V and J are TRBV7-6 and TRBJ2-1; TRBD1 matches at 9 bases. From germline, CDR1 is SGHVS and CDR2 FNYEAQ. Losses at the gene ends were 5 bases for V and 5 bases for J; bases not matched to a gene: 7. The CDR3 totals 15 residues. CDR3 bases: TGTGCCAGCAGCCGCGGGACAGGGCCCAACAATGAGCAGTTCTTC. This encodes CASSRGTGPNNEQFF.

The chain is built from TRBV29-1 and TRBJ1-5; no firm D call. V shed 4 bases and J shed 0 bases, with 7 bases lying between them. CDR3 size: 13 residues. Per the germline V gene, CDR1 is SQVTM and CDR2 is ANQGSEA. The CDR3 region has the DNA TGCAGCGTTGCCGGTAATAGCAATCAGCCCCAGCATTTT. Translation gives CSVAGNSNQPQHF.

This chain connects TRBV19 to TRBJ1-1; tentative D call: TRBD1 (6 bases). Germline CDR1 LNHDA, CDR2 SQIVND (reference sequence). The CDR3 totals 14 residues. Trimming took 5 bases from V and 3 from J, leaving 13 bases between them. CDR3 protein: CASSDDRRYTEAFF. CDR3 sequence (DNA): TGTGCCAGTAGTGACGACAGGAGGTACACTGAAGCTTTCTTT.

The chain combines TRBV7-9 with TRBJ2-2; weak D call: TRBD1 (6 bases). This CDR3 has 16 amino acids. CDR1 SEHNR and CDR2 FQNEAQ come from the germline V gene (reference sequence). Trimming took off 2 bases at V and 4 bases at J, with 14 bases between the two ends. The CDR3 protein is CASSLQQGRSTGELFF. In nucleotides, the CDR3 is TGTGCCAGCAGCTTACAGCAGGGGAGAAGCACCGGGGAGCTGTTTTTT.

The chain combines TRBV27 with TRBJ1-2; 8 bases align to TRBD1. The germline V gene encodes CDR1 MNHEY and CDR2 SMNVEV (reference sequence). J lost 4 bases, V lost 4 bases, and 14 bases had no gene match. The CDR3 extends over 17 amino acids. CDR3 loop: CASSWDRTGISGYGYTF. CDR3 sequence (DNA): TGTGCCAGCAGTTGGGATAGGACAGGGATTTCGGGCTATGGCTACACCTTC.

The CDR3 bases are TGCAGTGCTGGACAGGGGGACGAGCAGTTCTTC. It is translated as CSAGQGDEQFF. V and J are TRBV20-1 and TRBJ2-1, with 10 bases matching TRBD1. The J segment lost 10 bases and the V segment lost 5 bases, leaving 2 bases of the junction unmatched. CDR1 is DFQATT and CDR2 is SNEGSKA in the germline V gene (reference sequence). The CDR3 has 11 amino acids.

V is TRBV9 and J is TRBJ1-2; unclear D gene. Germline CDR1 and CDR2: SGDLS and YYNGEE. The V end was cut by 5 bases, the J end by 6 bases, with 14 bases between. The CDR3 is made up of 13 amino acids. CDR3 in amino acids: CASRGARLHGYTF. The CDR3 DNA reads TGTGCCAGCAGAGGAGCTCGGTTACATGGCTACACCTTC. The full variable domain, with the rest looked up from reference TRBV9 and TRBJ1-2, is DSGVTQTPKHLITATGQRVTLRCSPRSGDLSVYWYQQSLDQGLQFLIQYYNGEERAKGNILERFSAQQFPDLHSELNLSSLELGDSALYFCASRGARLHGYTFGSGTRLTVV.

The V gene is TRBV7-3, the J gene TRBJ2-7; D tentatively reads TRBD1 or TRBD2 (6 bases each). The CDR3 is made up of 15 amino acids. CDR1 and CDR2 from the germline V gene are SGHTA and FQGTGA. The V end lost 2 bases, the J end lost 2 bases, and 13 bases lay between the germline ends. The CDR3 DNA is TGTGCCAGCAGCTTATCGGGGGCGATCCCCTACGAGCAGTACTTC. Protein product: CASSLSGAIPYEQYF.

This chain connects TRBV5-6 to TRBJ1-6, with TRBD1 as a possible D gene (5 bases). V was pared by 4 bases and J by 7 bases, with 15 bases between. Germline loops: CDR1 SGHDT, CDR2 YYEEEE. The CDR3 runs to 15 residues. The CDR3: CASSPLQEANSPLHF. The CDR3 DNA sequence: TGTGCCAGCAGCCCATTACAGGAGGCCAATTCACCCCTCCACTTT.

The chain recombines TRBV7-8 with TRBJ1-2, with D possibly matching TRBD1 (5 bases). Germline-derived CDR1 and CDR2 are SGHVS and FQNEAQ. This CDR3 comprises 13 residues. Between the trimmed V and J ends, which lost 4 bases and 2 bases, there was a span of 8 bases. CDR3 sequence reads: CASSSGRNYGYTF. The CDR3 DNA reads as TGTGCCAGCAGCTCGGGACGGAACTATGGCTACACCTTC.

On this clone itself: One end of the junction is discordant with germline, which a read error may explain. The rearrangement uses TRBV11-2 and TRBJ1-2; D remains ambiguous. The CDR3 contains 14 residues. Germline values: CDR1 SGHAT, CDR2 FQNNGV. This CDR3 is CTSSLAIERYGYTF. The CDR3 DNA is TGTACCAGCAGCTTAGCAATTGAACGCTATGGCTACACCTTC.

The chain carries TRBV7-2 and TRBJ1-1; 10 bases align to TRBD1. Germline V gene sequence: CDR1 SGHTA, CDR2 FQGNSA. CDR3 length: 17 residues. Losses at the gene ends were 3 bases for V and 3 bases for J; bases not matched to a gene: 10. The CDR3 coding sequence is TGTGCCAGCAGCTTTGGGGACAGGGGCTGGGGAGACACTGAAGCTTTCTTT. This codes for CASSFGDRGWGDTEAFF.

This clone was seen a single time. The chain has TRBV27 and TRBJ1-5; a possible D gene is TRBD1 (5 bases). The V and J ends lost 6 bases and 3 bases respectively, with 18 bases between them. CDR3 length equals 16 residues. Germline V lookup: CDR1 MNHEY, CDR2 SMNVEV (reference sequence). The CDR3 bases are TGTGCCAGCAGAACATCCGGGACGGGGGACAATCAGCCCCAGCATTTT. Translation: CASRTSGTGDNQPQHF.